The sequence of this TCR beta chain was determined in a study of neoadjuvant anti-PD-1 for oral cavity cancer. Study-wide results and caveats: Only three patients per response group were TCR-analyzed; validation needed.

A word on this clone: The antigen remains undetermined.

This CDR3 is 14 amino acids long. CDR1 is SNHLY and CDR2 is FYNNEI in the germline V gene. Trimming stripped 7 bases from V and 7 bases from J, with 17 bases between. Generated by immunoSEQ multiplex PCR, the TCRdb table keeps only in-frame clones and is missing some. The sample lists fewer than 70,000 clones; around 80% were seen once. J is TRBJ2-1 and V is TRBV2, with D unclear. The sequence came from a person between 40 and 79 years old with oral cavity squamous cell carcinoma. The input for sequencing was PBMCs, taken before nivolumab (anti-PD-1) treatment. The CDR3 loop reads CASIKRIGGNEQFF. In DNA form, the CDR3 reads TGTGCCAGCATCAAGAGGATCGGTGGGAATGAGCAGTTCTTC.